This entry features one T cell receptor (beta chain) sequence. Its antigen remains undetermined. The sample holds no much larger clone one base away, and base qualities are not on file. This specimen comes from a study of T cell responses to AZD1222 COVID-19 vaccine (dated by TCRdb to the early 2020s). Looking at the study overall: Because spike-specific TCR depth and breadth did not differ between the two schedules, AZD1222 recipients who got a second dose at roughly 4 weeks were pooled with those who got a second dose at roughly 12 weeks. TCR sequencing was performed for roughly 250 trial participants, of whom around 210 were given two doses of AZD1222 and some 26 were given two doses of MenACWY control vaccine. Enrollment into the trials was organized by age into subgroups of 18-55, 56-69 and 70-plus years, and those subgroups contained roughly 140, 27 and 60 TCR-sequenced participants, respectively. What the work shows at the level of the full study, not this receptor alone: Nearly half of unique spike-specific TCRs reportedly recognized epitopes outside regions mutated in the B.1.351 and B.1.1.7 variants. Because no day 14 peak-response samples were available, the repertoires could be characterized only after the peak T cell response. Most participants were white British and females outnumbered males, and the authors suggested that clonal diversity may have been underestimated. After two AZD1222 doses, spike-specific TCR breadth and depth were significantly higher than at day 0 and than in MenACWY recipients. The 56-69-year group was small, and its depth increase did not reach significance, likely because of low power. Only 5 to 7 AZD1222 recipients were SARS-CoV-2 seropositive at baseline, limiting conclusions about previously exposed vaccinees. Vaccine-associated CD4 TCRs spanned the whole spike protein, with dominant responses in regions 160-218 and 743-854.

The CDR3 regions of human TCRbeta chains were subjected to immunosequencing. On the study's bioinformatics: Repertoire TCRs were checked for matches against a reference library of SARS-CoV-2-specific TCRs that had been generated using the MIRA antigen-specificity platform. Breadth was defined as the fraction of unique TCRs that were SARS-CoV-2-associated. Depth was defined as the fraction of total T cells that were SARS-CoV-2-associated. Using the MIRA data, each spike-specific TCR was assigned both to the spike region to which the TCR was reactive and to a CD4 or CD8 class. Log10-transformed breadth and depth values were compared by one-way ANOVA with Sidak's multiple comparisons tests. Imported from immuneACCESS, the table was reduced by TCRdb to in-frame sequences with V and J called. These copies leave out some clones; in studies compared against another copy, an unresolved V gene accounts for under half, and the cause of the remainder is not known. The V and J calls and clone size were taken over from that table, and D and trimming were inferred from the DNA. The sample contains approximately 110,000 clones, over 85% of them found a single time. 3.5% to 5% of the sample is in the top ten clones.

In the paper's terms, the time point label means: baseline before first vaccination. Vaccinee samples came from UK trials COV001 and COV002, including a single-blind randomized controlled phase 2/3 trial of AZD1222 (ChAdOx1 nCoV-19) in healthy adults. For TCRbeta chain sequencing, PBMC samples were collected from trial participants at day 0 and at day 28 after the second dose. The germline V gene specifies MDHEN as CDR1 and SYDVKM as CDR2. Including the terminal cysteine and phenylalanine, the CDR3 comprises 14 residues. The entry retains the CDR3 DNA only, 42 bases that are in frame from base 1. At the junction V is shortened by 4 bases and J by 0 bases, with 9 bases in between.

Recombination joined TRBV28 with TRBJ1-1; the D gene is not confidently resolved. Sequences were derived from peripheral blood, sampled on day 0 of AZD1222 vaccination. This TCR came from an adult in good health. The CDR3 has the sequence CASSSGGMNTEAFF. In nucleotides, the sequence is TGTGCCAGCAGTTCGGGCGGTATGAACACTGAAGCTTTCTTT.